This entry lists 2 T cell receptor beta chains sequenced from one sample in a study of control samples from healthy donors and cancer patients. Some clones are missing from TCRdb's copy, which holds only in-frame ones; the method was immunoSEQ multiplex PCR. The table has 70,000 to 90,000 clones, roughly 90% seen once. The sample comprised PBMCs. The receptors shown here come from a woman in her sixties with head and neck cancer.

The chain has TRBV19 and TRBJ2-3, with 7 bases aligning to TRBD2. V was clipped by 7 bases and J by 3 bases; unmatched bases: 13. Germline V gene lookup returns CDR1 LNHDA and CDR2 SQIVND (reference sequence). The length of the CDR3 is 16 residues. The DNA for the CDR3 is TGTGCCAGTAATGACAACGGTCGGGAGGATACAGATACGCAGTATTTT. As protein: CASNDNGREDTDTQYF.

This chain connects TRBV6-6 to TRBJ2-2; D remains unclear. CDR1 and CDR2 (germline): MNHNY, SVGAGI (reference sequence). The CDR3 extends over 15 amino acids. V was cut by 5 bases and J by 1 base, with 11 bases left in between. CDR3 in DNA: TGTGCCAGCAGTAAATCCCCCAAGAACACCGGGGAGCTGTTTTTT. Its translation is CASSKSPKNTGELFF.